The rows below give T cell receptor beta chains drawn from one sample of a study of shared clonotypes between healthy human individuals. Data came from immunoSEQ multiplex PCR; TCRdb stores just in-frame clones and leaves some out. This table has a few million clones, around nine tenths appearing once. Sequences were obtained from naive CD4+ T cells sorted from blood. These receptors all stem from a man aged 18-30 years in good health. CDR3s include the opening cysteine and the closing phenylalanine or tryptophan. Fields, in order: clone size, V gene, CDR3 protein. Not every row has a clone size; where given, it reads once, few, many or a size class.

>once|TRBV19
CASSPLDRGTEAFF
>-|TRBV19
CASSFRSGGTWYEQYF
>-|TRBV4-1
CASSQDGVSWQEQFF
>-|TRBV4-2
CASSQGVGTDTQYF
>-|TRBV7-9
CASSLWGAANTGELFF
>few|TRBV29-1
CSVRPGLTTEAFF
>-|TRBV2
CASSAAGGTGELFF
>-|TRBV5-1
CASSPDQSNQPQHF
>-|TRBV10-3
CAISERELNNEQFF
>-|TRBV6-5
CASSRDNEQFF
>-|TRBV28
CASSLSERGGHSEQFF
>-|TRBV9
CASNTQGSGYTF
>-|TRBV30
CAWSVGRGRLTEAFF
>-|TRBV5-1
CASSTTGAASYEQYF
>-|TRBV7-8
CASSRPGRGSSYNEQFF
>-|TRBV19
CASSSGGATNEKLFF
>-|TRBV27
CASSLSGQAVAFF
>-|TRBV5-1
CASSLDGGYQPQHF
>-|TRBV7-7
CASSYSRADTQYF
>-|TRBV6-6
CASSYGTGYSNQPQHF
>-|TRBV12-5
CASGATTYGYTF
>-|TRBV4-3
CASSQEVSGRIGSTDTQYF
>-|TRBV6-8
CAAATPYTQYF
>-|TRBV10-1
CASSLTPNTEAFF
>-|TRBV7-9
CASSLLTGQGAHEQYF
>-|TRBV5-1
CASSLGGLGEKLFF
>-|TRBV10-3
CAISSGGGRDNEQFF